This T cell receptor (beta chain) was observed in a study of T cell changes during pregnancy in multiple sclerosis (dated by TCRdb to between 2018 and 2020). Regarding the study in general: The study examined how the T cell repertoire changed over the course of pregnancy in women with multiple sclerosis.

In regard to this clone: It lacks a known antigen. Base qualities are not provided; no much larger clone lies one nucleotide away.

The library was produced with the immunoSEQ multiplex PCR assay. As stored in TCRdb, this immuneACCESS dataset retains in-frame rearrangements with V and J assigned. A fraction of the clones does not appear; measured against another copy, unresolved V genes explain less than half of the discrepancy, and the remainder lacks a known reason. Present in this sample are approximately 68,000 clones, roughly 91% of which were seen just once. 0.55% to 0.85% of the sample rests with the top ten. The CDR3 runs 13 amino acids, cysteine and phenylalanine included. Only the CDR3 DNA stays, 39 bases, in frame from base 1. From a lookup of the germline V gene (reference sequence), CDR1 and CDR2 are GTSNPN and SVGIG. Ends trimmed: V by 4 bases, J by 5 bases; bases unmatched to a gene: 4.

Here the sequenced sample was peripheral blood, taken in the third trimester of pregnancy. The V gene is TRBV30 and the J gene is TRBJ2-1; 8 middle bases align to TRBD2. This TCR came from a female donor in good health, enrolled as a control in a pregnancy study. The nucleotide sequence reads as follows: TGTGCCTGGACGGGACTAGTGAACAATGAGCAGTTCTTC. Protein translation: CAWTGLVNNEQFF. The entire variable domain, with the stretches around the CDR3 drawn from the reference TRBV30 and TRBJ2-1 proteins, is SQTIHQWPATLVQPVGSPLSLECTVEGTSNPNLYWYRQAAGRGLQLLFYSVGIGQISSEVPQNLSASRPQDRQFILSSKKLLLSDSGFYLCAWTGLVNNEQFFGPGTRLTVL.